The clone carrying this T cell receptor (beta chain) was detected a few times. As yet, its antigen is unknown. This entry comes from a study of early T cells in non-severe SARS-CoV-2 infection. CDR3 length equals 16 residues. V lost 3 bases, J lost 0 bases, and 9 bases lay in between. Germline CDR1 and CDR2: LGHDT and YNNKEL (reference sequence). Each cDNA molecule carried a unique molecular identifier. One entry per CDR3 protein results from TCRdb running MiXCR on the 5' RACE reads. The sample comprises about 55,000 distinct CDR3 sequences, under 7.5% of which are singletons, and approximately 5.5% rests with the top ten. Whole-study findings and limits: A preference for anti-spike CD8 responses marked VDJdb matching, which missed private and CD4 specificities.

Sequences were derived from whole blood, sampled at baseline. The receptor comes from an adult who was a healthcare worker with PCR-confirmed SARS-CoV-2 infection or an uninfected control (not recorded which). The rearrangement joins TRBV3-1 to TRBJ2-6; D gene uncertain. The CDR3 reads CASSQQQSSGANVLTF. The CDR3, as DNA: TGTGCCAGCAGCCAGCAACAGAGCTCTGGGGCCAACGTCCTGACTTTC.